Listed here are 11 T cell receptor beta chains from one sample, sequenced in a study of cytomegalovirus exposure and HLA in healthy donors. The PCR contained 60 Vbeta and 13 Jbeta primers. Measured with immunoSEQ multiplex PCR; TCRdb has only the in-frame clones, and not every one. The data hold around 150,000 clones, with less than 80% observed a single time. Sample: PBMCs. The source of these receptors is a man in his forties in good health and CMV-seronegative.

V usage is TRBV30 and J usage is TRBJ2-7, with D perhaps TRBD1 (5 bases). V was pared by 2 bases and J by 2 bases, with 19 bases between. Germline assignment: CDR1 GTSNPN and CDR2 SVGIG (reference sequence). This CDR3 region has 16 residues. CDR3 residues: CAWSPPGWRLTYEQYF. The CDR3 DNA is TGTGCCTGGAGTCCCCCAGGGTGGCGGTTGACCTACGAGCAGTACTTC.

The V and J genes are TRBV28 and TRBJ2-7; 11 bases align to TRBD1. Unmatched junction bases numbered 6, after V lost 6 bases and J lost 2 bases. The germline V gene encodes CDR1 MDHEN and CDR2 SYDVKM. The CDR3 covers 15 residues. This CDR3 reads CASRRDRGFPYEQYF. The CDR3 DNA follows: TGTGCCAGCAGAAGGGACAGGGGGTTTCCCTACGAGCAGTACTTC.

The chain carries TRBV18 and TRBJ1-2; 7 bases agree with TRBD1. Looked up from germline, CDR1 is KGHSH and CDR2 is LQKENI. The length of the CDR3 is 15 residues. The V and J ends lost 2 bases and 4 bases, in that order; junction bases with no gene match: 7. The CDR3 DNA reads TGTGCCAGCTCACCAGGAATGGACAGGACCTATGGCTACACCTTC. Encoded protein: CASSPGMDRTYGYTF.

This clone has only a few counts. This chain connects TRBV11-3 to TRBJ2-2; possible D gene TRBD1, 6 bases. CDR3 length equals 14 residues. Trimming cost V 5 bases and J 4 bases, with 11 bases left between them. Germline lookup yields CDR1 SGHNT and CDR2 YENEEA. The CDR3 loop reads CASSDRDTTGELFF. The CDR3 region has the DNA TGTGCCAGCAGCGACCGGGACACCACCGGGGAGCTGTTTTTT.

This clone appeared a single time. The V gene is TRBV11-2, the J gene TRBJ1-2; D not resolved. V lost 2 bases, J lost 3 bases, and 4 bases lay in between. The length of the CDR3 is 12 residues. Germline CDR1 is SGHAT and CDR2 is FQNNGV. The CDR3 protein is CASSLLDYGYTF. CDR3 sequence (DNA): TGTGCCAGCAGCTTACTTGACTATGGCTACACCTTC.

This CDR3 reads CASSFGTGRVAGELFF. The CDR3 coding sequence is TGTGCCAGCAGCTTCGGGACAGGGCGGGTCGCCGGGGAGCTGTTTTTT. The rearrangement joins TRBV5-4 to TRBJ2-2; TRBD1 matches 9 bases. This CDR3 is 16 amino acids long. J lost 6 bases, V lost 2 bases, and 8 bases had no gene match. The V gene's germline CDR1 is SGHNT and CDR2 YYREEE (reference sequence).

V gene TRBV5-6 combines with J gene TRBJ2-1; D unresolved. The CDR3 runs 13 residues. The germline gives CDR1 SGHDT, CDR2 YYEEEE. V gave up 0 bases and J gave up 5 bases, with 6 bases separating them. The CDR3 here is CASSLGANNEQFF. In DNA, the CDR3 is TGTGCCAGCAGCTTGGGGGCAAACAATGAGCAGTTCTTC.

In regard to this clone: The junction departs from the called germline gene at one end, perhaps through a read error. The sample holds other DNA sequences that translate to the same CDR3. The J gene is TRBJ2-1, the V gene TRBV7-7; 8 nucleotides match TRBD1. CDR1 and CDR2 (germline): SSHAT, FNYEAQ (reference sequence). This CDR3 is built from 13 residues. The CDR3 DNA reads TGTGCTAGCAGCTCAGGGACAGGCAATGAGCAGTTCTTC. This sequence encodes CASSSGTGNEQFF.

The rearrangement joins TRBV7-9 to TRBJ2-7; D not resolved. The V end was cut by 5 bases, the J end by 2 bases, with 7 bases between. Germline V gene lookup returns CDR1 SEHNR and CDR2 FQNEAQ (reference sequence). The CDR3 length is 12 residues. Here the CDR3 reads CASSTYPYEQYF. For the CDR3, the DNA is TGTGCCAGCAGCACTTATCCCTACGAGCAGTACTTC.

This chain links TRBV4-1 with TRBJ1-1; D is perhaps TRBD1 (5 bases). The CDR3 has 14 residues. V dropped 1 base and J dropped 1 base, with 7 bases sitting between them. From germline, CDR1 is MGHRA and CDR2 YSYEKL. The CDR3 region is CASSQAGPNTEAFF. The CDR3, as DNA: TGCGCCAGCAGCCAAGCAGGGCCGAACACTGAAGCTTTCTTT.

The rearrangement joins TRBV7-9 to TRBJ2-3, with 13 bases that match TRBD2. Looked up from germline, CDR1 is SEHNR and CDR2 is FQNEAQ (reference sequence). J lost 4 bases, V lost 6 bases, and 10 bases had no gene match. This CDR3 region has 17 residues. The CDR3 here is CASSSGLAGVIADTQYF. The CDR3 DNA reads as TGTGCCAGCAGTTCCGGACTAGCGGGGGTGATAGCAGATACGCAGTATTTT.